The 14 T cell receptor beta chains below come from one sample, sequenced in a study of blood T cell repertoires in COVID-19. The table came from immunoSEQ multiplex PCR; TCRdb's copy has only in-frame clones and leaves some out. The sample records 130,000 to 150,000 clones, around 84% being singletons. The sample comprised peripheral blood. The receptors were gathered from a human donor in a cohort sampled during active COVID-19.

The chain couples TRBV11-3 to TRBJ1-3; D gene unclear. This CDR3 has 18 amino acids. Germline loops: CDR1 SGHNT, CDR2 YENEEA. The germline V and J ends were trimmed by 2 bases and 4 bases, with 21 bases remaining between them. CDR3 protein: CASSLCPLAGAWGNTIYF. The CDR3 DNA sequence: TGTGCCAGCAGCTTATGCCCCCTCGCGGGCGCCTGGGGAAACACCATATATTTT.

This chain joins TRBV6-4 and TRBJ2-3, with D perhaps matching TRBD2 (6 bases). The CDR3 extends over 16 amino acids. V lost 6 bases and J lost 2, with 18 bases in between. Germline V lookup: CDR1 MRHNA, CDR2 SNTAGT. CDR3 amino acids: CASSQSGFSNTDTQYF. For the CDR3, the DNA is TGTGCCAGCAGCCAGAGCGGGTTCTCTAACACAGATACGCAGTATTTT.

Details on this clone: The junction does not match germline at one end; this may be a read error. The V and J genes are TRBV29-1 and TRBJ2-3; the D gene is possibly TRBD2 (5 bases). This CDR3 is built from 16 residues. Germline-derived CDR1 and CDR2 are SQVTM and ANQGSEA. The CDR3 protein is CSVEGLNFRRTDTRYF. Here the CDR3 DNA reads TGCAGCGTCGAGGGTCTTAATTTTCGTCGCACAGATACGCGGTATTTT.

The chain recombines TRBV9 with TRBJ2-1; 13 nucleotides line up with TRBD2. V lost 4 bases and J lost 9; bases outside the gene matches: 13. CDR1 and CDR2 from the germline V gene are SGDLS and YYNGEE. The CDR3 covers 17 residues. The CDR3 bases are TGTGCCAGCAGCCCTAGCCCCACTAGCGGGGGGGCAATTGAGCAGTTCTTC. Translation gives CASSPSPTSGGAIEQFF.

V is TRBV30 and J is TRBJ2-1, with 9 bases that match TRBD2. J lost 0 bases, V lost 3 bases, and 18 bases had no gene match. The CDR3 covers 20 residues. Germline CDR1 and CDR2: GTSNPN and SVGIG (reference sequence). CDR3: CAWRGGGLAGRGGSYNEQFF. As DNA, the CDR3 is TGTGCCTGGAGGGGCGGGGGACTAGCTGGGAGAGGGGGCTCCTACAATGAGCAGTTCTTC.

This rearrangement joins TRBV3-1 (or the pseudogene TRBV3-2) to TRBJ1-6, with 8 bases identical to TRBD1. The V gene end was trimmed by 4 bases and the J gene end by 8 bases; junction bases not matched to a gene: 7. The CDR3 is made up of 15 amino acids. Per germline, CDR1 LGHDT and CDR2 YNNKEL (reference sequence). For the CDR3, the DNA is TGTGCCAGCAGCCTCACAGGGGGGAAGGATTCACCCCTCCACTTT. This sequence encodes CASSLTGGKDSPLHF.

This clone was observed once. V is TRBV11-2 and J is TRBJ1-2; 10 bases are shared with TRBD1. The CDR3 is 15 amino acids. The V segment lost 5 bases and the J segment 7 bases; nucleotides outside the gene matches: 10. Germline CDR1 and CDR2: SGHAT and FQNNGV. In nucleotides, the CDR3 is TGTGCCAGCAGCGATACCCGACAGGGGGCGCGTGGCTACACCTTC. Translation: CASSDTRQGARGYTF.

The CDR3 DNA sequence: TGCGCCAGCAGCCAAGATTTGGGACTAGCGTCCAATGAGCAGTTCTTC. Its protein product is CASSQDLGLASNEQFF. The V gene is TRBV4-1, the J gene TRBJ2-1; 10 bases fit TRBD2. Per the germline V gene, CDR1 is MGHRA and CDR2 is YSYEKL. V lost 0 bases to trimming and J lost 6 bases; unmatched junction nucleotides: 5. The CDR3 is 16 amino acids.

The chain links TRBV2 to TRBJ1-5, with 9 bases matching TRBD1. Germline CDR1 and CDR2: SNHLY and FYNNEI. V dropped 8 bases and J dropped 2; count of bases not matched to a gene: 7. The CDR3 runs to 15 residues. For the CDR3, the DNA is TGTGCCAGCTGCCAGACAGGGGGGCGCAATCAGCCCCAGCATTTT. Its translation: CASCQTGGRNQPQHF.

This chain joins TRBV3-1 (or the pseudogene TRBV3-2) and TRBJ1-4; D remains ambiguous. The V end was cut by 4 bases, the J end by 8 bases, with 14 bases between. CDR1 and CDR2 from the germline V gene are LGHDT and YNNKEL (reference sequence). The CDR3 has 14 residues. For the CDR3, the DNA is TGTGCCAGCAGCCGCGCGGGAAACAGCGAAAAACTGTTTTTT. Protein sequence: CASSRAGNSEKLFF.

The J gene is TRBJ2-1, the V gene TRBV5-5; TRBD2 matches 7 bases. With V trimmed by 0 bases and J by 7 bases, 7 bases remained unmatched. Germline-derived CDR1 and CDR2 are SGHKS and YYEKEE (reference sequence). The CDR3 extends over 15 amino acids. DNA for the CDR3: TGTGCCAGCAGCTTGGACACGGGAGGATGGAATGAGCAGTTCTTC. Its protein is CASSLDTGGWNEQFF.

The chain links TRBV7-2 to TRBJ2-5, with 7 bases aligning to TRBD2. The ends lost 4 bases at V and 1 base at J; junction bases unmatched: 6. The CDR3 spans 15 residues. Germline V gene sequence: CDR1 SGHTA, CDR2 FQGNSA. As DNA, the CDR3 is TGTGCCAGCAGCTCCCAAAGCGGGGCCCAAGAGACCCAGTACTTC. Protein: CASSSQSGAQETQYF.

The V gene is TRBV11-2, the J gene TRBJ2-5, with TRBD2 matching 15 bases. Germline V CDR1 and CDR2: SGHAT, FQNNGV. This CDR3 is 19 amino acids long. The J segment lost 6 bases and the V segment lost 1 base, leaving 12 bases of the junction unmatched. In DNA, the CDR3 is TGTGCCAGCAGCTTAGCGGCCAGCTCCGGGACTAGCGGGAGGAAGACCCAGTACTTC. Translated: CASSLAASSGTSGRKTQYF. The whole variable domain, remainder taken from reference TRBV11-2 and TRBJ2-5, is EAGVAQSPRYKIIEKRQSVAFWCNPISGHATLYWYQQILGQGPKLLIQFQNNGVVDDSQLPKDRFSAERLKGVDSTLKIQPAKLEDSAVYLCASSLAASSGTSGRKTQYFGPGTRLLVL.

The chain links TRBV6-5 to TRBJ2-1; the match to TRBD2 covers 9 bases. Trimming removed 5 bases from V and 10 bases from J; junction bases left unmatched: 12. CDR1 and CDR2 (germline): MNHEY, SVGAGI. The CDR3 loop spans 15 amino acids. This CDR3 reads CASSISGRGGGEQFF. For the CDR3, the DNA is TGTGCCAGCAGTATTAGCGGGAGAGGGGGCGGGGAGCAGTTCTTC.